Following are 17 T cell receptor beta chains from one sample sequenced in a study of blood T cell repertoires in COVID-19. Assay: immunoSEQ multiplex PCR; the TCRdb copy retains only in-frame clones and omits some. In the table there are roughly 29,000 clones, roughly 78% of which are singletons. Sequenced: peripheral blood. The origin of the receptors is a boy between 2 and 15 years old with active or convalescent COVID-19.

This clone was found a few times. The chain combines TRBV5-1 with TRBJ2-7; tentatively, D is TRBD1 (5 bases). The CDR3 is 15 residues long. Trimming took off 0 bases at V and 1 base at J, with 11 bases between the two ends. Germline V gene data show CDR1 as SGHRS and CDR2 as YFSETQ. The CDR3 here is CASSLVGASSYEQYF. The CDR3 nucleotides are TGCGCCAGCAGCTTGGTAGGGGCGAGTTCCTACGAGCAGTACTTC.

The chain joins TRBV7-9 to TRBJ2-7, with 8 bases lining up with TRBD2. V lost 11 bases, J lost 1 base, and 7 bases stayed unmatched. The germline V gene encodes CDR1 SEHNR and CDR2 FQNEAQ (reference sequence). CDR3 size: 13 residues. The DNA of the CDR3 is TGTGCCGTCGCTGCTAGCGGGTCCTACGAGCAGTACTTC. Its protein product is CAVAASGSYEQYF.

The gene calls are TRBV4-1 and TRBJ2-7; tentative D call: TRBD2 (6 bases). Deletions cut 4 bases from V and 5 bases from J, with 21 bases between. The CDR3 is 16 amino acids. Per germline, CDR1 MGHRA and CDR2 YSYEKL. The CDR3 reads CASSPDAQRAGNEQYF. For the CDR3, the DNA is TGCGCCAGCAGCCCCGACGCCCAGCGGGCTGGAAACGAGCAGTACTTC.

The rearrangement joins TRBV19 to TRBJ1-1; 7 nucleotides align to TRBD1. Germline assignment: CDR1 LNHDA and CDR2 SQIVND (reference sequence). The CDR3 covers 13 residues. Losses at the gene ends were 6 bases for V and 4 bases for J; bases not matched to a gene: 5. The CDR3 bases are TGTGCCAGTAGCGGAAACAGGGGCACTGAAGCTTTCTTT. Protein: CASSGNRGTEAFF.

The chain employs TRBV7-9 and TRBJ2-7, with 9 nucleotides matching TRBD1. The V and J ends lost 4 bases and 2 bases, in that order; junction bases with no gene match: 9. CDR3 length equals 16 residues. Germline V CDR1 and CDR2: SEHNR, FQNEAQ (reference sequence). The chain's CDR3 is CASSSTGTGLTYEQYF. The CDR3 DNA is TGTGCCAGCAGCTCAACCGGGACAGGGCTTACCTACGAGCAGTACTTC.

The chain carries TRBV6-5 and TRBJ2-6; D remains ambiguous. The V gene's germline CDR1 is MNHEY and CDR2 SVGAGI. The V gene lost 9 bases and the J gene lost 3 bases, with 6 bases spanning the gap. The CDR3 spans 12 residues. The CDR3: CASTSGANVLTF. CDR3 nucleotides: TGTGCCAGTACGAGTGGGGCCAACGTCCTGACTTTC.

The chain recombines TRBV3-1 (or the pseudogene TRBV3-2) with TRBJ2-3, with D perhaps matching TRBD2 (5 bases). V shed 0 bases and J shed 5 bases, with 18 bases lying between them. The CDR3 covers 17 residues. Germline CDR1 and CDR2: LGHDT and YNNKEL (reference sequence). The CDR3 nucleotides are TGTGCCAGCAGCCAAGATGGGGAAGGCCGACGGGGAGATACGCAGTATTTT. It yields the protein CASSQDGEGRRGDTQYF.

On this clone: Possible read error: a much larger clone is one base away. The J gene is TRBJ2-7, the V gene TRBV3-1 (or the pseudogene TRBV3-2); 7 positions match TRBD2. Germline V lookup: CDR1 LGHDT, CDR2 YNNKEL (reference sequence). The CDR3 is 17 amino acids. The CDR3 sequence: CVSSHPLGGGGSYEQYF. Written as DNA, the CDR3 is TGTGTCAGCAGCCACCCCCTGGGCGGGGGAGGCTCCTACGAGCAGTACTTC.

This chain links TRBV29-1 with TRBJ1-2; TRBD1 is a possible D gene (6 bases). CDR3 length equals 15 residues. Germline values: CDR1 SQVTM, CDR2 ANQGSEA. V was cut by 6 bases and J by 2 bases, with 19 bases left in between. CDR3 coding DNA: TGCAGCGTGGTTAACAGGGAAAATCAGAACTATGGCTACACCTTC. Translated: CSVVNRENQNYGYTF.

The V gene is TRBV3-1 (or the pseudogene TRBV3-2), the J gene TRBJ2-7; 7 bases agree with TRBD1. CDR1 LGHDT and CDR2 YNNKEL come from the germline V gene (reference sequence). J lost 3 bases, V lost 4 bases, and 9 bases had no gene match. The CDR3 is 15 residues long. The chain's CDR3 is CASSLQGSSHYEQYF. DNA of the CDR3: TGTGCCAGCAGCCTACAGGGGTCGAGCCACTACGAGCAGTACTTC.

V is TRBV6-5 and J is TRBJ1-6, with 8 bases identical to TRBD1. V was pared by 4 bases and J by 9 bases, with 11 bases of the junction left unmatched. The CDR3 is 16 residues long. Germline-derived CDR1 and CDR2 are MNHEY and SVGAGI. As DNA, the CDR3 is TGTGCCAGCAGTTTGAGATTACAGGGGGGGGGTTCACCCCTCCACTTT. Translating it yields CASSLRLQGGGSPLHF.

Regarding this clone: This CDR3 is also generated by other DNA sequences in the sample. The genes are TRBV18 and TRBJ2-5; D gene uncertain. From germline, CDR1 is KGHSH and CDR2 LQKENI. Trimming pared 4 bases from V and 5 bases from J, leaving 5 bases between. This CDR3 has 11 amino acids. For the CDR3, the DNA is TGTGCCAGCTCACAAGAGGAGACCCAGTACTTC. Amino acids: CASSQEETQYF.

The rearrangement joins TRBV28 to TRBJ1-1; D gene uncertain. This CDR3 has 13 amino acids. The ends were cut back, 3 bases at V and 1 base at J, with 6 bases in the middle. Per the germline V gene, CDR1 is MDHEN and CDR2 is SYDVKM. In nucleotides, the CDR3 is TGTGCCAGCAGTTTGTGGCAGAACACTGAAGCTTTCTTT. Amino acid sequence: CASSLWQNTEAFF. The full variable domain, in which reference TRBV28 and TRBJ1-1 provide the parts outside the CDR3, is DVKVTQSSRYLVKRTGEKVFLECVQDMDHENMFWYRQDPGLGLRLIYFSYDVKMKEKGDIPEGYSVSREKKERFSLILESASTNQTSMYLCASSLWQNTEAFFGQGTRLTVV.

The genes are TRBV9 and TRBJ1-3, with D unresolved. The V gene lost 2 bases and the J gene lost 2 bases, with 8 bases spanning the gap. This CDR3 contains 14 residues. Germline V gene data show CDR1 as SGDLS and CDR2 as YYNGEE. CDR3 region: CASSVGVAGNTIYF. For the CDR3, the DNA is TGTGCCAGCAGCGTCGGGGTAGCTGGAAACACCATATATTTT.

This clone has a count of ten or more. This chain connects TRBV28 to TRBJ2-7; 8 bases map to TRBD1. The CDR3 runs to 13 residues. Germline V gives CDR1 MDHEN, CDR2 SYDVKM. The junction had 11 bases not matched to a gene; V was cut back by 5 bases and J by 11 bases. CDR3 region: CASSAIPDRVKYV. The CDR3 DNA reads TGTGCCAGCAGTGCCATCCCGGACAGGGTAAAGTACGTC.

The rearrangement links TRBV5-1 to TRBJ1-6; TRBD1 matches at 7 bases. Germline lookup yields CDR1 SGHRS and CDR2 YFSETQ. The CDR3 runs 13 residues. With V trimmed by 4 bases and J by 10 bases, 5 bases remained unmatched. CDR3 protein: CASSPGQESPLHF. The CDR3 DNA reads TGCGCCAGCAGCCCCGGACAGGAGTCACCCCTCCACTTT.

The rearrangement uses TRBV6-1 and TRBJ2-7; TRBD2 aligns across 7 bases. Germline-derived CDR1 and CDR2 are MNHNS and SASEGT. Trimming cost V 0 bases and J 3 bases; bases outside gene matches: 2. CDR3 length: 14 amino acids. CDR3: CASSEAGTNYEQYF. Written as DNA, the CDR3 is TGTGCCAGCAGTGAAGCGGGGACTAACTACGAGCAGTACTTC.